These T cell receptor beta chains were read from a single sample in a study of OX40 agonist ivuxolimab in advanced cancers. Clones were read by immunoSEQ multiplex PCR, and TCRdb kept only the in-frame ones, dropping some. This sample has tens of thousands of clones, with approximately 84% found just once. Specimen: CD4+ or CD8+ T cells sorted from blood, collected in a trial of the OX40 agonist ivuxolimab. Every receptor here comes from an adult with an advanced solid tumor such as melanoma, head and neck, liver or kidney cancer. CDR3s include the opening cysteine and the closing phenylalanine or tryptophan. The D gene is left open where the match is weak. Clone size is stated in some rows and not others, as once, few, many or a class when expanded.

CDR3	DNA	size	V	D	J
CASSLNGGGTEAFF	TGTGCCAGCAGCTTAAACGGGGGGGGCACTGAAGCTTTCTTT	.	TRBV11-2	.	TRBJ1-1
CASSFLGGTEAFF	TGTGCCAGCAGCTTTCTAGGAGGAACTGAAGCTTTCTTT	once	TRBV7-2	.	TRBJ1-1
CASSFGRGRREKLFF	TGTGCCAGCAGCTTCGGTCGGGGGCGTCGAGAAAAACTGTTTTTT	.	TRBV7-9	.	TRBJ1-4
CASSPSEGLNTEAFF	TGTGCCAGCAGCCCGTCCGAGGGTTTGAACACTGAAGCTTTCTTT	.	TRBV11-3	.	TRBJ1-1
CASMTANTEAFF	TGTGCCAGCATGACAGCGAACACTGAAGCTTTCTTT	.	TRBV7-8	.	TRBJ1-1
CASSQGDRPTNEKLFF	TGCGCCAGCAGCCAAGGGGACCGACCAACTAATGAAAAACTGTTTTTT	.	TRBV4-1	.	TRBJ1-4
CASSQDPLAEGPYNEQFF	TGCGCCAGCAGCCAAGACCCTCTAGCGGAAGGACCCTACAATGAGCAGTTCTTC	.	TRBV4-1	TRBD2	TRBJ2-1
CASSPRTSGLRTQYF	TGTGCCAGCAGCCCAAGGACTAGCGGCCTTCGGACCCAGTACTTC	.	TRBV7-9	TRBD2	TRBJ2-5
CASSIEGYDEQFF	TGTGCCAGTAGTATAGAGGGATACGATGAGCAGTTCTTC	.	TRBV19	.	TRBJ2-1
CASSIRRTLQETQYF	TGTGCCAGTAGTATCCGTCGGACTTTGCAAGAGACCCAGTACTTC	.	TRBV19	.	TRBJ2-5
CASSTDSAGWPQHF	TGTGCCAGCAGCACGGACAGCGCTGGCTGGCCCCAGCATTTT	.	TRBV6-5	.	TRBJ1-5
CAISREPSGDNEQFF	TGTGCCATCAGCCGAGAGCCTAGCGGGGACAATGAGCAGTTCTTC	.	TRBV10-3	TRBD2	TRBJ2-1
CASSLESPYNEQFF	TGTGCCAGCAGCTTAGAGTCCCCCTACAATGAGCAGTTCTTC	medium-sized	TRBV7-9	.	TRBJ2-1
CASKGNTGELFF	TGTGCCAGCAAGGGGAACACCGGGGAGCTGTTTTTT	.	TRBV6-1	.	TRBJ2-2
CASSLAPNRNYGYTF	TGTGCCAGCAGCTTAGCGCCTAACCGCAACTATGGCTACACCTTC	.	TRBV7-8	.	TRBJ1-2